This is a list of T cell receptor beta chains from one sample in a study of identical twins. TCRdb ran MiXCR on the 5' RACE reads and lists one entry per CDR3 protein. The sample holds a few hundred thousand distinct CDR3 sequences, more than 9% seen once. The data also belong to a second study, concerning yellow fever vaccine responses in identical twins.

The material sequenced was PBMCs. These TCRs come from a woman aged 18-30 years in good health. CDR3s include the opening cysteine and the closing phenylalanine or tryptophan. The D gene is left open where the match is weak. Some rows mark clone size as missing; the rest say once, few, many or name a class of expanded clone.

D	length	size	V	J	DNA	CDR3
NA	15	NA	TRBV5-5	TRBJ1-5	TGTGCCAGCAGCTTTAAGGGTTTTAGCAATCAGCCCCAGCATTTT	CASSFKGFSNQPQHF
NA	15	NA	TRBV7-2	TRBJ2-7	TGTGCCAGCAGCCCAACCGACAGGAAAAACTGCGAGCAGTACTTC	CASSPTDRKNCEQYF
NA	12	many	TRBV20-1	TRBJ1-2	TGCAGTGCTCCGGGGTCGGACTATGGCTACACCTTC	CSAPGSDYGYTF
NA	15	many	TRBV29-1	TRBJ2-1	TGCAGCGTCCATGACAGGACTAGCTCCTACAATGAGCAGTTCTTC	CSVHDRTSSYNEQFF
TRBD2	17	many	TRBV3-1	TRBJ2-3	TGTGCCAGCAGCCAAGATCTCGGACTAGCGAGGACAGATACGCAGTATTTT	CASSQDLGLARTDTQYF
NA	16	many	TRBV7-2	TRBJ1-5	TGTGCCAGCAGCTTGGGTCCGGAGGAGATCAATCAGCCCCAGCATTTT	CASSLGPEEINQPQHF
NA	13	many	TRBV12-3/TRBV12-4	TRBJ1-1	TGTGCCACTACTTTGTTGGGGAACACTGAAGCTTTCTTT	CATTLLGNTEAFF
TRBD2	16	many	TRBV5-1	TRBJ2-1	TGCGCCAGCAGCTCGCCCCTAGCGGGGTTCTCCAATGAGCAGTTCTTC	CASSSPLAGFSNEQFF
NA	14	many	TRBV14	TRBJ2-3	TGTGCCAGCAGCCAAGTACGCCGGTCAGATACGCAGTATTTT	CASSQVRRSDTQYF
TRBD1	14	many	TRBV5-1	TRBJ1-1	TGCGCCAGCAGCTATGGACAGGGAAACACTGAAGCTTTCTTT	CASSYGQGNTEAFF
NA	14	NA	TRBV21-1	TRBJ2-5	TGTGCCTACGAAACTAGCGGTCCTCAAGAGACCCAGTACTTC	CAYETSGPQETQYF
NA	13	many	TRBV12-3/TRBV12-4	TRBJ1-1	TGTGCCAGCCATAGGGGACAAGGGTCGAGAGCTTTCTTT	CASHRGQGSRAFF
NA	15	few	TRBV7-2	TRBJ2-7	TGTGCCAGCAGCTTAGAAGGACCTAGTGGTTACGAGCAGTACTTC	CASSLEGPSGYEQYF
TRBD1	13	many	TRBV29-1	TRBJ1-4	TGCAGCGTTGAACCTACAGGGGATGAAAAACTGTTTTTT	CSVEPTGDEKLFF
NA	12	NA	TRBV7-9	TRBJ2-2	TGTGCCAACAGCTTGGGGACCGGGGAGCTGTTTTTT	CANSLGTGELFF
NA	17	many	TRBV6-1	TRBJ2-6	TGTGCCAGCCTCCCTAGTCGTCCCCCTAGCGGGGCCAACGTCCTGACTTTC	CASLPSRPPSGANVLTF
NA	17	many	TRBV20-1	TRBJ2-3	TGCAGTGCTAGCCAAGCTTCTGACGAGACTAGCACAGATACGCAGTATTTT	CSASQASDETSTDTQYF
NA	15	NA	TRBV20-1	TRBJ1-5	TGCAGTGCTAGAGGCGGCAGGGGTAGCAATCAGCCCCAGCATTTT	CSARGGRGSNQPQHF